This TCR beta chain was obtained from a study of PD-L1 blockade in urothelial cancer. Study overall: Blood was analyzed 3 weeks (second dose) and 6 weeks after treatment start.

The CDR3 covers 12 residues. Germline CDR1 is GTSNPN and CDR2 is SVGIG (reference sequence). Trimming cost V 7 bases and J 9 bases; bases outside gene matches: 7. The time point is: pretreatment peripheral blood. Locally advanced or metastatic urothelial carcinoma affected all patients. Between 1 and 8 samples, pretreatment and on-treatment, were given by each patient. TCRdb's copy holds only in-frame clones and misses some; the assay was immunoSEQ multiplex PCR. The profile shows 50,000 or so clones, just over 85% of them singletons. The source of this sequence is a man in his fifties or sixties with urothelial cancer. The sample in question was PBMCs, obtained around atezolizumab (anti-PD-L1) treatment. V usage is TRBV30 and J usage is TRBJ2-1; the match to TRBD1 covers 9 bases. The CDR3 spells CASGTGWSEQFF. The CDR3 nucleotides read TGTGCCTCCGGGACAGGGTGGTCTGAGCAGTTCTTC.